A single sample is the source of the 23 T cell receptor beta chains below, sequenced in a study of radiotherapy plus CTLA-4 blockade in lung cancer. Some clones are missing from TCRdb's copy, which holds only in-frame ones; the method was immunoSEQ multiplex PCR. The sample includes approximately 60,000 clones, approximately 80% of them seen just once. The sequences come from peripheral blood, collected from a patient treated with radiotherapy plus ipilimumab. These receptor sequences come from a human donor with non-small cell lung cancer who had a complete response to radiotherapy plus ipilimumab.

The chain employs TRBV9 and TRBJ1-2; TRBD1 matches 12 bases. The CDR3 contains 16 residues. V was pared by 0 bases and J by 4 bases, with 4 bases of the junction left unmatched. The germline V gene encodes CDR1 SGDLS and CDR2 YYNGEE. The CDR3 DNA follows: TGTGCCAGCAGCGTAGACCGGGACAGGGGGCTCTATGGCTACACCTTC. Amino acids: CASSVDRDRGLYGYTF.

With regard to this clone: Germline is not matched at one junction end, which may reflect a read error. The J gene is TRBJ1-5, the V gene TRBV29-1; TRBD1 aligns across 9 bases. The CDR3 is made up of 13 amino acids. Germline CDR1 reads SQVTM; CDR2 reads ANQGSEA. The CDR3 loop is CSAGTGGNQPQHF. As DNA, the CDR3 is TGCAGCGCAGGAACAGGGGGCAACCAGCCCCAGCATTTT.

This rearrangement joins TRBV30 to TRBJ1-6; 12 nucleotides align to TRBD1. J gave up 10 bases and V 1 base, and 5 bases lay outside the gene matches. CDR1 is GTSNPN, CDR2 SVGIG, per germline (reference sequence). The CDR3 is made up of 15 amino acids. The CDR3 reads CAWSGDRGRRSPLHF. In nucleotides, the CDR3 is TGTGCCTGGAGTGGGGACAGGGGGCGTCGATCACCCCTCCACTTT.

This chain joins TRBV27 and TRBJ1-2; TRBD1 matches at 8 bases. J gave up 6 bases and V 5 bases, and 11 bases lay outside the gene matches. Germline V gene sequence: CDR1 MNHEY, CDR2 SMNVEV (reference sequence). The CDR3 runs 15 residues. The CDR3 spells CASSLFGQGGDGYTF. The CDR3 coding sequence is TGTGCCAGCAGTCTCTTTGGACAGGGTGGTGATGGCTACACCTTC.

V is TRBV18 and J is TRBJ1-2; D is uncertain. The CDR3 covers 14 residues. Germline CDR1 KGHSH, CDR2 LQKENI. V lost 4 bases, J lost 4 bases, and 13 bases lay in between. The DNA of the CDR3 is TGTGCCAGCTCACTCGCCGACGGACCCTATGGCTACACCTTC. This gives the protein CASSLADGPYGYTF. Drawing the rest from reference TRBV18 and TRBJ1-2, the complete variable domain is NAGVMQNPRHLVRRRGQEARLRCSPMKGHSHVYWYRQLPEEGLKFMVYLQKENIIDESGMPKERFSAEFPKEGPSILRIQQVVRGDSAAYFCASSLADGPYGYTFGSGTRLTVV.

Only one count was recorded for this clone. J is TRBJ1-6 and V is TRBV9; 7 bases map to TRBD1. The V segment lost 5 bases and the J segment 10 bases; nucleotides outside the gene matches: 18. The germline CDR1 and CDR2 sequences are SGDLS and YYNGEE. The CDR3 sequence is 17 residues long. The CDR3 DNA reads as TGTGCCAGCAGAGAGACAGGGTACAGTTCAAAGTACTCACCCCTCCACTTT. The encoded protein is CASRETGYSSKYSPLHF.

The chain has TRBV19 and TRBJ1-4, with TRBD1 matching over 8 bases. The CDR3 loop spans 13 amino acids. Germline CDR1 reads LNHDA; CDR2 reads SQIVND (reference sequence). The junction had 4 bases not matched to a gene; V was cut back by 6 bases and J by 7 bases. The CDR3 loop reads CASRTGESEKLFF. The CDR3 nucleotides read TGTGCCAGTAGGACAGGGGAGAGTGAAAAACTGTTTTTT.

This clone was observed a handful of times. The CDR3 DNA follows: TGTGCCAGCAGTTCCGGGACAGGGGGTTTTTCTCTCTCACCCCTCCACTTT. Amino acid sequence: CASSSGTGGFSLSPLHF. This chain joins TRBV27 and TRBJ1-6; TRBD1 agrees at 11 bases. V trimming: 4 bases; J trimming: 10 bases; junction bases outside the gene matches: 12. From germline, CDR1 is MNHEY and CDR2 SMNVEV (reference sequence). The length of the CDR3 is 17 residues.

The rearrangement joins TRBV7-9 to TRBJ1-1; 8 bases are shared with TRBD1. The CDR3 spans 17 residues. CDR1 is SEHNR, CDR2 FQNEAQ, per germline (reference sequence). The junction had 17 bases not matched to a gene; V was cut back by 4 bases and J by 7 bases. Here the CDR3 DNA reads TGTGCCAGCAGCTCGGCTTGGACAGGGTCTAATACGATTGAAGCTTTCTTT. Translation: CASSSAWTGSNTIEAFF.

The chain is built from TRBV7-2 and TRBJ1-2, with no clear D. Germline CDR1 is SGHTA and CDR2 is FQGNSA. The V gene lost 1 base and the J gene lost 7 bases, with 10 bases spanning the gap. CDR3 length: 13 residues. The CDR3 sequence: CASSLGGYAGYTF. The DNA of the CDR3 is TGTGCCAGCAGCTTAGGGGGTTATGCTGGCTACACCTTC.

The chain couples TRBV10-3 to TRBJ2-6; TRBD1 is a possible D gene (6 bases). The CDR3 spans 16 residues. The germline CDR1 and CDR2 sequences are ENHRY and SYGVKD. V was trimmed by 3 bases and J by 0 bases, leaving 9 bases between them. The CDR3 loop reads CAISEWDISGANVLTF. In DNA, the CDR3 is TGTGCCATCAGTGAATGGGACATCTCTGGGGCCAACGTCCTGACTTTC.

This clone occurred once. The chain has TRBV6-6 and TRBJ2-7; 7 nucleotides align to TRBD1. CDR3 length: 14 amino acids. J lost 3 bases, V lost 6 bases, and 8 bases had no gene match. The germline V gene encodes CDR1 MNHNY and CDR2 SVGAGI (reference sequence). The CDR3 loop is CASSPQGQDYEQYV. Here the CDR3 DNA reads TGTGCCAGCAGCCCCCAAGGACAGGACTACGAGCAGTACGTC.

The chain employs TRBV9 and TRBJ2-7; D is possibly TRBD1 (5 bases). This CDR3 comprises 15 residues. CDR1 is SGDLS, CDR2 YYNGEE, per germline. With 3 bases removed from V and 2 bases from J, the gap between germline ends came to 15 bases. The CDR3 DNA follows: TGTGCCAGCAGCGCCCACCAGGGTGGAACCTACGAGCAGTACTTC. This gives the protein CASSAHQGGTYEQYF.

The gene calls are TRBV27 and TRBJ2-7, with 10 bases fitting TRBD1. J gave up 2 bases and V 2 bases, and 3 bases lay outside the gene matches. This CDR3 region has 15 residues. CDR1 and CDR2 (germline): MNHEY, SMNVEV (reference sequence). The CDR3 region is CASSLAGTGAYEQYF. CDR3 in DNA: TGTGCCAGCAGTTTAGCCGGGACAGGGGCCTACGAGCAGTACTTC.

The rearrangement links TRBV10-3 to TRBJ2-2; D is uncertain. V gave up 2 bases and J gave up 7 bases, with 11 bases separating them. The V gene's germline CDR1 is ENHRY and CDR2 SYGVKD. This CDR3 comprises 14 residues. The CDR3 DNA is TGTGCCATCAGTGAGGAACCTTCGGACGGGGAGCTGTTTTTT. This gives the protein CAISEEPSDGELFF.

This clone showed up just once. V gene TRBV30 combines with J gene TRBJ2-7; TRBD2 aligns across 8 bases. This CDR3 is built from 15 residues. Trimming cost V 0 bases and J 5 bases; bases outside gene matches: 9. The germline V gene encodes CDR1 GTSNPN and CDR2 SVGIG (reference sequence). CDR3 bases: TGTGCCTGGAGTGTACCCGGGAGGGCCAGGGACGAGCAGTACTTC. Amino acids: CAWSVPGRARDEQYF.

CDR3 DNA sequence: TGTGCCAGCAGCTTGGGGGGCATTGGGGAGAACACTGAAGCTTTCTTT. This sequence encodes CASSLGGIGENTEAFF. The chain couples TRBV7-2 to TRBJ1-1; possibly TRBD1 for D (6 bases). V was shortened by 3 bases and J by 1 base, with 15 bases between the two germline ends. The CDR3 has 16 amino acids. CDR1 is SGHTA, CDR2 FQGNSA, per germline. The variable domain in full, with the rest retrieved from reference TRBV7-2 and TRBJ1-1, is GAGVSQSPSNKVTEKGKDVELRCDPISGHTALYWYRQSLGQGLEFLIYFQGNSAPDKSGLPSDRFSAERTGGSVSTLTIQRTQQEDSAVYLCASSLGGIGENTEAFFGQGTRLTVV.

The chain recombines TRBV5-1 with TRBJ2-1; TRBD2 might be the D (5 bases). CDR3 length: 15 residues. CDR1 SGHRS and CDR2 YFSETQ come from the germline V gene. Trimming took off 0 bases at V and 9 bases at J, with 16 bases between the two ends. The CDR3 DNA follows: TGCGCCAGCAGCTTGGGCCTAGCCAGGAGTACTGAGCAGTTCTTC. Translating gives CASSLGLARSTEQFF. Full variable domain (missing parts from reference TRBV5-1 and TRBJ2-1): KAGVTQTPRYLIKTRGQQVTLSCSPISGHRSVSWYQQTPGQGLQFLFEYFSETQRNKGNFPGRFSGRQFSNSRSEMNVSTLELGDSALYLCASSLGLARSTEQFFGPGTRLTVL.

The chain is built from TRBV7-2 and TRBJ2-3, with D possibly matching TRBD1 (5 bases). Germline CDR1 SGHTA, CDR2 FQGNSA. The V and J ends lost 7 bases and 0 bases respectively, with 20 bases between them. The CDR3 is made up of 17 amino acids. The CDR3 region is CASTSLLGRYSTDTQYF. Here the CDR3 DNA reads TGTGCCAGCACCTCCCTCTTGGGGCGCTATAGCACAGATACGCAGTATTTT.

In its sample, this clone was seen once. This chain uses TRBV2 with TRBJ2-1; the D is unclear. The V end lost 6 bases, the J end lost 4 bases, and 7 bases lay between the germline ends. This CDR3 spans 12 amino acids. Germline V lookup: CDR1 SNHLY, CDR2 FYNNEI. DNA for the CDR3: TGTGCCAGCAGCCCCGAGTACAATGAGCAGTTCTTC. It translates to CASSPEYNEQFF.

This clone has just a few counts. The rearrangement joins TRBV2 to TRBJ1-5, with a possible D match to TRBD1 (5 bases). Germline lookup yields CDR1 SNHLY and CDR2 FYNNEI. The CDR3 loop spans 18 amino acids. The V end lost 3 bases, the J end lost 0 bases, and 18 bases lay between the germline ends. The CDR3 bases are TGTGCCAGCAGTGATATCTTGACAGATTGGTATAGCAATCAGCCCCAGCATTTT. This encodes CASSDILTDWYSNQPQHF.

This clone was seen more than once but under ten times. As DNA, the CDR3 is TGTGCCACCAGCAGAGATAAGAACAGGGAGCAGTACGTC. Amino acid sequence: CATSRDKNREQYV. The genes are TRBV15 and TRBJ2-7, with D perhaps TRBD1 (5 bases). The germline V gene encodes CDR1 LNHNV and CDR2 YYDKDF (reference sequence). This CDR3 contains 13 residues. V was shortened by 0 bases and J by 7 bases, with 10 bases between the two germline ends.

This clone was found once. This chain connects TRBV29-1 to TRBJ1-2; 7 bases map to TRBD1. Losses at the gene ends were 6 bases for V and 4 bases for J; bases not matched to a gene: 5. Germline loops: CDR1 SQVTM, CDR2 ANQGSEA. The CDR3 is made up of 12 amino acids. CDR3 protein: CSVDRDSYGYTF. The CDR3 region has the DNA TGCAGCGTCGACAGGGACTCCTATGGCTACACCTTC.